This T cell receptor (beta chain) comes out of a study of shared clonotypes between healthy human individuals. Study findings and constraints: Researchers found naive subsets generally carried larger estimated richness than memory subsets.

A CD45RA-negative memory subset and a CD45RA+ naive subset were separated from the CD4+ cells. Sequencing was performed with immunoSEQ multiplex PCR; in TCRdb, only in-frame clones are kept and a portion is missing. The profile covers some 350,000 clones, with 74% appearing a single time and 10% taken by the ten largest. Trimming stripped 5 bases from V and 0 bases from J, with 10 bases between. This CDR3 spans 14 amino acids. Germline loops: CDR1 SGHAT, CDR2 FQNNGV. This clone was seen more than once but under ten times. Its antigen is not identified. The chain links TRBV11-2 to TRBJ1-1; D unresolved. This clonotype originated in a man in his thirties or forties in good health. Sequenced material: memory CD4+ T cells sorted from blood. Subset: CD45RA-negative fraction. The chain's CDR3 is CASSLQLLNTEAFF. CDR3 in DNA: TGTGCCAGCAGCCTACAACTCCTGAACACTGAAGCTTTCTTT.